This paragraph reports one TCR beta chain. The antigen remains unidentified. The data were obtained in a study of T cell responses to AZD1222 COVID-19 vaccine. The wider study: Timing groups of about 4 and about 12 weeks for second doses were pooled. Study observations and caveats: The study sampled repertoires only after the peak T cell response. Along spike, vaccine-associated CD4 TCRs were found throughout, with dominance at 160-218 and 743-854.

CDR1 and CDR2 from the germline V gene are SGHRS and YFSETQ. This CDR3 comprises 15 residues. V dropped 5 bases and J dropped 2; count of bases not matched to a gene: 9. Some clones are missing from TCRdb's copy, which holds only in-frame ones; the method was immunoSEQ multiplex PCR. The sample includes under 130,000 clones, around 94% seen only once; the top ten take about 2.2%. The TCR was taken from an adult in good health. Source: peripheral blood, taken on day 0 of AZD1222 vaccination. This chain uses TRBV5-1 with TRBJ1-2, with 7 nucleotides matching TRBD1. The CDR3 region is CASSVRGTANYGYTF. In DNA, the CDR3 is TGCGCCAGCAGTGTCCGCGGGACAGCGAACTATGGCTACACCTTC. The entire variable domain, with the rest obtained from reference TRBV5-1 and TRBJ1-2, is as follows: KAGVTQTPRYLIKTRGQQVTLSCSPISGHRSVSWYQQTPGQGLQFLFEYFSETQRNKGNFPGRFSGRQFSNSRSEMNVSTLELGDSALYLCASSVRGTANYGYTFGSGTRLTVV.